What follows is one T cell receptor (beta chain) and its context. As processed by the authors: The assay estimated nucleated cells by amplifying reference gene primers. Sequencing was performed with immunoSEQ multiplex PCR; in TCRdb, only in-frame clones are kept and a portion is missing. The V and J calls and clone size come from that table; D and trimming were worked out from the DNA. The sample holds approximately 390,000 clones, around 90% seen once. The data stem from a study of blood T cell repertoires in COVID-19. Study details: There were acute and convalescent COVID-19 samples, and they came from the United States, Italy and Spain.

Trimming cost V 2 bases and J 2 bases, with 16 bases left between them. The CDR3 runs 17 residues. The V gene's germline CDR1 is LNHDA and CDR2 SQIVND (reference sequence). This TCR was sampled from a man between 18 and 35 years old with active or convalescent COVID-19. The gene calls are TRBV19 and TRBJ1-5; TRBD1 might be the D (5 bases). Material for sequencing was peripheral blood. The CDR3 spells CASSIPPRASGNQPQHF. The CDR3 DNA reads as TGTGCCAGTAGTATACCCCCCAGGGCAAGTGGCAATCAGCCCCAGCATTTT.